A single sample is the source of the 14 T cell receptor beta chains below, sequenced in a study of T cells in Graves' hyperthyroidism and ophthalmopathy. Authors of the study amplified TCR beta CDR3 regions from RNA transcripts. HTBI primers were employed in a first-round RT-PCR of the TCR CDR3. Each CDR3 protein gets one entry after TCRdb re-called the multiplex PCR reads with MiXCR. The repertoire has hundreds of thousands of distinct CDR3 sequences, approximately 14% of them found once; the top ten carry approximately 13%. The sample taken for sequencing was blood. All receptors come from a woman between 45 and 65 years old with Graves' ophthalmopathy.

This clonotype was counted ten times or more. This rearrangement joins TRBV10-3 to TRBJ1-2; 9 nucleotides match TRBD1. Per the germline V gene, CDR1 is ENHRY and CDR2 is SYGVKD. The CDR3 has 15 amino acids. Germline trimming cut 6 bases from V and 5 bases from J; bases unmatched to any gene: 10. As DNA, the CDR3 is TGTGCCATCAGATTAGGGACAGGGAATGGTTATGGCTACACCTTC. Its protein is CAIRLGTGNGYGYTF.

The chain recombines TRBV30 with TRBJ2-7; no clear D. Trimming left V 1 base short and J 6 bases short, with 7 bases between. The CDR3 length is 11 residues. Germline V CDR1 and CDR2: GTSNPN, SVGIG (reference sequence). The DNA of the CDR3 is TGTGCCTGGAGTGCCAAGTCCGAGCAGTACTTC. Its translation is CAWSAKSEQYF.

Only a few counts were recorded for this clonotype. A read error is possible here, since a much larger clone lies one base away. This chain joins TRBV9 and TRBJ2-7; 7 bases fit TRBD2. CDR3 length: 14 residues. Germline assignment: CDR1 SGDLS and CDR2 YYNGEE. V trimming: 0 bases; J trimming: 2 bases; junction bases outside the gene matches: 2. The CDR3 DNA reads as TGTGCCAGCAGCGTAGGGGAGGGAACCTACGAGCAGTACTTC. Protein: CASSVGEGTYEQYF.

Comments on this clonotype: A much larger clone differs by one base, so this may be a read error. The chain links TRBV28 to TRBJ2-5; 7 positions match TRBD1. The CDR3 totals 14 residues. In germline, CDR1 is MDHEN, CDR2 SYDVKM. CDR3 in amino acids: CASSRTGYQGTQYF. CDR3 DNA sequence: TGTGCCAGCAGTAGGACAGGTTACCAAGGGACCCAGTACTTC.

This clonotype was recorded at least ten times. The V call is TRBV20-1, the J call TRBJ2-3, with a weak D call TRBD2 (5 bases). CDR1 and CDR2 from the germline V gene are DFQATT and SNEGSKA (reference sequence). V shed 1 base and J shed 1 base, with 9 bases lying between them. CDR3 size: 14 residues. The CDR3 region is CSARGGKGTDTQYF. The DNA of the CDR3 is TGCAGTGCTAGAGGAGGGAAGGGCACAGATACGCAGTATTTT.

This clonotype has at least ten counts. This chain uses TRBV7-2 with TRBJ2-1; TRBD2 matches at 9 bases. The germline gives CDR1 SGHTA, CDR2 FQGNSA. The CDR3 loop spans 16 amino acids. Unmatched junction bases numbered 6, after V lost 1 base and J lost 5 bases. CDR3 amino acids: CASSLVSGSVDNEQFF. CDR3 in DNA: TGTGCCAGCAGCTTAGTTAGCGGGAGTGTGGACAATGAGCAGTTCTTC.

The chain employs TRBV5-1 and TRBJ1-2; D remains ambiguous. V lost 2 bases and J lost 1, with 15 bases in between. This CDR3 region has 16 residues. Germline V gene sequence: CDR1 SGHRS, CDR2 YFSETQ. CDR3 sequence reads: CASSFSLIWGNYGYTF. CDR3 in DNA: TGCGCCAGCAGCTTCTCTCTTATTTGGGGTAACTATGGCTACACCTTC. The full variable domain, with the rest looked up from reference TRBV5-1 and TRBJ1-2, is KAGVTQTPRYLIKTRGQQVTLSCSPISGHRSVSWYQQTPGQGLQFLFEYFSETQRNKGNFPGRFSGRQFSNSRSEMNVSTLELGDSALYLCASSFSLIWGNYGYTFGSGTRLTVV.

At least ten counts were recorded for this clonotype. This rearrangement joins TRBV20-1 to TRBJ2-7, with TRBD2 identical over 7 bases. This CDR3 contains 13 residues. J was trimmed by 7 bases and V by 1 base; bases with no gene match: 7. CDR1 and CDR2 from the germline V gene are DFQATT and SNEGSKA (reference sequence). The CDR3, as DNA: TGCAGTGCTAGAGCTTCAGCGGGACGGGAGCAGTACTTC. Translated, it gives CSARASAGREQYF.

There are a few counts of this clonotype. The V gene is TRBV15, the J gene TRBJ2-7; 12 bases align to TRBD2. The ends lost 3 bases at V and 4 bases at J; junction bases unmatched: 1. Per the germline V gene, CDR1 is LNHNV and CDR2 is YYDKDF (reference sequence). This CDR3 spans 14 amino acids. The CDR3 sequence is CATSRTSGRYEQYF. Written as DNA, the CDR3 is TGTGCCACCAGCAGGACTAGCGGGAGATACGAGCAGTACTTC.

Only a few counts were recorded for this clonotype. This chain joins TRBV19 and TRBJ2-7, with 7 bases identical to TRBD1. This CDR3 region has 13 residues. The germline gives CDR1 LNHDA, CDR2 SQIVND (reference sequence). Trimming at V came to 6 bases and at J to 6 bases, leaving 8 bases not matched to a gene. The CDR3 DNA reads TGTGCCAGTAGGAACAGGGGATCGAGCGAGCAGTACTTC. Its translation is CASRNRGSSEQYF.

This clonotype came up a few times. The chain employs TRBV13 and TRBJ2-1; tentative D call: TRBD2 (5 bases). The CDR3 loop spans 13 amino acids. The V and J ends lost 5 bases and 11 bases respectively, with 16 bases between them. Per the germline V gene, CDR1 is PRHDT and CDR2 is FYEKMQ (reference sequence). The CDR3 region is CASSPKLLVKQFF. CDR3 DNA sequence: TGTGCCAGCAGCCCTAAACTACTAGTTAAGCAGTTCTTC. Looking up the rest from reference TRBV13 and TRBJ2-1 gives the full variable domain: AAGVIQSPRHLIKEKRETATLKCYPIPRHDTVYWYQQGPGQDPQFLISFYEKMQSDKGSIPDRFSAQQFSDYHSELNMSSLELGDSALYFCASSPKLLVKQFFGPGTRLTVL.

The chain has TRBV7-3 and TRBJ2-1, with 10 bases fitting TRBD1. CDR3 length: 15 residues. Germline CDR1 and CDR2: SGHTA and FQGTGA. The trim removed 3 bases at V and 6 bases at J, leaving 5 bases unmatched. For the CDR3, the DNA is TGTGCCAGCAGCTTTGACAGGGGGCCGTCCAATGAGCAGTTCTTC. It specifies CASSFDRGPSNEQFF.

This clonotype occurred once. This chain joins TRBV7-6 and TRBJ2-7, with 10 bases lining up with TRBD1. CDR1 and CDR2 from the germline V gene are SGHVS and FNYEAQ. Losses at the gene ends were 5 bases for V and 6 bases for J; bases not matched to a gene: 10. This CDR3 spans 15 amino acids. Written as DNA, the CDR3 is TGTGCCAGCAGCCCATCCCCGGACAGGGGGAGCGAGCAGTACTTC. Residues: CASSPSPDRGSEQYF.

This clonotype was detected many times. This rearrangement joins TRBV28 to TRBJ1-1; D call uncertain. CDR3 size: 13 residues. The ends were cut back, 5 bases at V and 2 bases at J, with 9 bases in the middle. Per germline, CDR1 MDHEN and CDR2 SYDVKM. CDR3 region: CASSRRKNTEAFF. The CDR3, as DNA: TGTGCCAGCAGTCGACGGAAAAACACTGAAGCTTTCTTT.